The rows below give T cell receptor beta chains drawn from one sample of a study of blood T cell repertoires in COVID-19. Generated by immunoSEQ multiplex PCR, the TCRdb table keeps only in-frame clones and is missing some. The top ten clones hold 13% to 15% of a sample with around 58,000 clones, around nine tenths of them seen once. Sequenced: peripheral blood. The receptor set was obtained from a human donor with active COVID-19. The donor label of this sample is uncertain. CDR3s include the opening cysteine and the closing phenylalanine or tryptophan. D genes are given only for firm matches. Clone size is stated in some rows and not others, as once, few, many or a class when expanded.

size	V	J	D	CDR3	DNA
.	TRBV5-1	TRBJ2-5	.	CASSSGTQGETQYF	TGCGCCAGCAGCTCCGGGACCCAGGGGGAGACCCAGTACTTC
.	TRBV28	TRBJ2-7	.	CASLLGGAGEQYF	TGTGCCAGCCTACTAGGGGGGGCAGGGGAGCAGTACTTC
once	TRBV7-8	TRBJ1-1	TRBD1	CASSSRQGVTEAFF	TGTGCCAGCAGCTCCAGACAGGGGGTCACTGAAGCTTTCTTT
.	TRBV15	TRBJ1-2	TRBD1	CATSRGDREVWGYTF	TGTGCCACCAGCAGGGGGGACAGGGAGGTCTGGGGCTACACCTTC
.	TRBV6-5	TRBJ2-3	TRBD2	CASKRGGTDTQYF	TGTGCCAGCAAGCGGGGGGGCACAGATACGCAGTATTTT
.	TRBV15	TRBJ1-1	TRBD1	CATSEPGQGDTEAFF	TGTGCCACCAGCGAACCGGGACAGGGGGACACTGAAGCTTTCTTT
.	TRBV6-2/TRBV6-3	TRBJ1-1	.	CASSYLGVTTEAFF	TGTGCCAGCAGTTACTTAGGGGTAACGACTGAAGCTTTCTTT
.	TRBV30	TRBJ2-7	TRBD1	CAWSGTGNRYEQYF	TGTGCCTGGTCCGGGACAGGTAACAGGTACGAGCAGTACTTC
once	TRBV2	TRBJ1-1	.	CASSVSGTEAFF	TGTGCCAGCAGTGTAAGCGGGACTGAAGCTTTCTTT
.	TRBV28	TRBJ2-5	TRBD2	CASSLLAGQETQYF	TGTGCCAGCAGTCTACTAGCGGGGCAAGAGACCCAGTACTTC
.	TRBV5-6	TRBJ2-7	.	CASSFRHLREQYF	TGTGCCAGCAGCTTTCGGCACCTGAGGGAGCAGTACTTC
.	TRBV6-5	TRBJ1-1	TRBD1	CASSYSDGIQGGAFF	TGTGCCAGCAGTTACTCGGATGGTATACAGGGGGGGGCTTTCTTT
.	TRBV5-1	TRBJ2-1	.	CASSLLDDWQAANEQFF	TGCGCCAGCAGCTTGCTCGACGACTGGCAAGCTGCGAATGAGCAGTTCTTC
.	TRBV27	TRBJ2-7	.	CASSLTRAHSYEQYF	TGTGCCAGCAGCCTTACCAGGGCTCATTCCTACGAGCAGTACTTC
.	TRBV27	TRBJ2-3	TRBD2	CASSRAGVVTDTQYF	TGTGCCAGCAGTCGAGCGGGAGTGGTGACAGATACGCAGTATTTT
.	TRBV3-1/TRBV3-2	TRBJ2-5	.	CASSPRGRPQETQYF	TGTGCCAGCAGCCCTCGGGGGAGACCACAAGAGACCCAGTACTTC
.	TRBV28	TRBJ1-1	TRBD1	CASRRGDRVFPEAFF	TGTGCCAGCAGGAGGGGGGACAGGGTTTTCCCTGAAGCTTTCTTT